These 21 T cell receptor beta chains came from one sample sequenced in a study of cytomegalovirus exposure and HLA in healthy donors. Primers included in the PCR were 60 Vbeta and 13 Jbeta primers. Using immunoSEQ multiplex PCR, the repertoire was profiled, and TCRdb retains in-frame clones only, with some absent. The data show about 140,000 clones, with 76% seen just once and about 3.1% held by the top ten. The sequenced sample consisted of PBMCs. Receptors originate from a male donor in good health and CMV-seronegative.

This clone was observed a few times. The J gene is TRBJ1-1, the V gene TRBV27, with TRBD1 as a possible D gene (5 bases). CDR3 length equals 17 residues. Trimming took off 7 bases at V and 1 base at J, with 22 bases between the two ends. The germline V gene encodes CDR1 MNHEY and CDR2 SMNVEV (reference sequence). The CDR3 reads CASIPPGGGMRNTEAFF. As DNA, the CDR3 is TGTGCCAGCATCCCCCCCGGGGGAGGGATGCGGAACACTGAAGCTTTCTTT.

This chain links TRBV5-1 with TRBJ2-7, with a tentative D call TRBD2 (5 bases). Trimming removed 4 bases at V and 7 bases at J, with 18 bases between. This CDR3 spans 14 amino acids. The germline V gene has CDR1 SGHRS and CDR2 YFSETQ. The CDR3 DNA follows: TGCGCCAGCAGCACGGACGGGAACGCGGGTGAGCAGTACTTC. Amino acids: CASSTDGNAGEQYF.

V is TRBV28 and J is TRBJ1-5; TRBD1 matches 7 bases. J gave up 2 bases and V 6 bases, and 16 bases lay outside the gene matches. The CDR3 has 18 amino acids. Germline V gene data show CDR1 as MDHEN and CDR2 as SYDVKM. The CDR3 loop is CASSIHPQGSVGNQPQHF. The CDR3 DNA reads as TGTGCCAGCAGCATTCATCCACAGGGGTCGGTTGGCAATCAGCCCCAGCATTTT.

V and J are TRBV12-5 and TRBJ2-5; 9 bases fit TRBD2. Germline V CDR1 and CDR2: LGHNT, FRNRAP. Trimming cost V 1 base and J 3 bases; bases outside gene matches: 9. The CDR3 spans 17 residues. The CDR3 DNA reads TGTGCTAGTGGTTTGGATCCGAGGCGCGGGGGGGAAGAGACCCAGTACTTC. Its protein product is CASGLDPRRGGEETQYF. The entire variable domain, with the rest obtained from reference TRBV12-5 and TRBJ2-5, is as follows: DARVTQTPRHKVTEMGQEVTMRCQPILGHNTVFWYRQTMMQGLELLAYFRNRAPLDDSGMPKDRFSAEMPDATLATLKIQPSEPRDSAVYFCASGLDPRRGGEETQYFGPGTRLLVL.

Concerning this clone: At one end the junction does not follow the germline gene, possibly because of a read error. In DNA, the CDR3 is TGTGCTACGCGGCCCAGGGGGGACCCCACAGATGCGCAGTATTTT. Residues: CATRPRGDPTDAQYF. This chain uses TRBV19 with TRBJ2-3; tentatively, D is TRBD1 (7 bases). The CDR3 is made up of 15 amino acids. CDR1 and CDR2 from the germline V gene are LNHDA and SQIVND (reference sequence).

The J gene is TRBJ1-5, the V gene TRBV5-5, with D possibly TRBD1 on 5 matching bases. The CDR3 contains 15 residues. V was cut by 2 bases and J by 3 bases, with 12 bases left in between. Germline V lookup: CDR1 SGHKS, CDR2 YYEKEE (reference sequence). CDR3 sequence reads: CASSFGWGDNQPQHF. CDR3 bases: TGTGCCAGCAGCTTCGGGTGGGGGGACAATCAGCCCCAGCATTTT.

The chain is built from TRBV9 and TRBJ2-1, with D maybe TRBD2 (6 bases). Trimming left V 4 bases short and J 7 bases short, with 21 bases between. The germline V gene encodes CDR1 SGDLS and CDR2 YYNGEE. The CDR3 is made up of 16 amino acids. Written as DNA, the CDR3 is TGTGCCAGCAGCCCACCCTTGAAAGGCGGGAATAATGAGCAGTTCTTC. It translates to CASSPPLKGGNNEQFF.

The chain combines TRBV19 with TRBJ1-4; 7 positions match TRBD1. V was clipped by 6 bases and J by 4 bases; unmatched bases: 5. Germline-derived CDR1 and CDR2 are LNHDA and SQIVND (reference sequence). This CDR3 has 14 amino acids. The CDR3 sequence is CASSPGQYNEKLFF. The DNA for the CDR3 is TGTGCCAGTAGCCCGGGACAGTATAATGAAAAACTGTTTTTT.

Only a few counts were recorded for this clone. This sequence joins TRBV7-2 and TRBJ1-2; the D gene is possibly TRBD1 (6 bases). Trimming left V 3 bases short and J 3 bases short, with 14 bases between. The germline gives CDR1 SGHTA, CDR2 FQGNSA. CDR3 length: 15 amino acids. The CDR3 here is CASSFTGIPDYGYTF. CDR3 DNA sequence: TGTGCCAGCAGCTTCACAGGGATACCCGACTATGGCTACACCTTC.

The V gene is TRBV6-1, the J gene TRBJ1-5; 7 positions agree with TRBD1. V lost 6 bases to trimming and J lost 4 bases; unmatched junction nucleotides: 6. The CDR3 length is 14 residues. Germline loops: CDR1 MNHNS, CDR2 SASEGT. CDR3 bases: TGTGCCAGCAGCCTCGACAGGGCTAATCAGCCCCAGCATTTT. This gives the protein CASSLDRANQPQHF.

This chain joins TRBV20-1 and TRBJ1-2, with D hard to call. CDR1 is DFQATT, CDR2 SNEGSKA, per germline (reference sequence). The CDR3 contains 11 residues. The CDR3 sequence: CVARANYGYTF. The DNA for the CDR3 is TGCGTTGCCCGGGCTAACTATGGCTACACCTTC.

The chain joins TRBV27 to TRBJ1-1; TRBD1 agrees at 7 bases. In germline, CDR1 is MNHEY, CDR2 SMNVEV (reference sequence). The CDR3 spans 15 residues. V gave up 6 bases and J gave up 4 bases; unmatched junction bases: 11. The CDR3, as DNA: TGTGCCAGCAGAGAAATACAGGGGACACTCACTGAAGCTTTCTTT. This gives the protein CASREIQGTLTEAFF.

V usage is TRBV6-1 and J usage is TRBJ1-1, with D possibly TRBD1 on 5 matching bases. This CDR3 has 13 amino acids. V was trimmed by 3 bases and J by 0 bases, leaving 5 bases between them. The germline CDR1 and CDR2 sequences are MNHNS and SASEGT. The CDR3, as DNA: TGTGCCAGCAGTGAGACAGTGAACACTGAAGCTTTCTTT. Its protein is CASSETVNTEAFF.

The V gene is TRBV4-1, the J gene TRBJ2-2; D is perhaps TRBD1 (5 bases). V was pared by 4 bases and J by 1 base, with 7 bases between. CDR3 length: 14 amino acids. Per germline, CDR1 MGHRA and CDR2 YSYEKL. CDR3 region: CASSRTGNTGELFF. In nucleotides, the CDR3 is TGCGCCAGCAGCCGTACAGGGAACACCGGGGAGCTGTTTTTT.

This chain joins TRBV6-1 and TRBJ1-6; D is ambiguous. The CDR3 sequence is 14 residues long. CDR1 is MNHNS, CDR2 SASEGT, per germline. Deletions cut 2 bases from V and 9 bases from J, with 11 bases between. The CDR3 spells CASSETGKGSPLHF. The CDR3 bases are TGTGCCAGCAGTGAAACGGGGAAAGGTTCACCCCTCCACTTT.

This chain links TRBV2 with TRBJ2-7; tentatively, D is TRBD1 (5 bases). The CDR3 length is 12 residues. From germline, CDR1 is SNHLY and CDR2 FYNNEI. V was clipped by 6 bases and J by 9 bases, with 15 bases between them. The CDR3 here is CASRERSGMQYF. The CDR3 nucleotides read TGTGCCAGCAGGGAGCGATCAGGGATGCAGTACTTC.

There are a few counts of this clone. V is TRBV6-5 and J is TRBJ2-7; the match to TRBD2 covers 10 bases. There are 16 residues in the CDR3. V lost 0 bases to trimming and J lost 1 base; unmatched junction nucleotides: 3. Germline CDR1 and CDR2: MNHEY and SVGAGI. The DNA for the CDR3 is TGTGCCAGCAGTTACTCGCAACTAGCGGGGTCCTACGAGCAGTACTTC. As protein: CASSYSQLAGSYEQYF.

The table lists this clone with a few counts. J is TRBJ2-5 and V is TRBV2; D perhaps matches TRBD2 (5 bases). The ends were cut back, 5 bases at V and 0 bases at J, with 7 bases in the middle. Germline V gene lookup returns CDR1 SNHLY and CDR2 FYNNEI. This CDR3 comprises 13 residues. The CDR3 DNA sequence: TGTGCCAGCAGTACCGGGGACCAAGAGACCCAGTACTTC. Its protein product is CASSTGDQETQYF.

The chain combines TRBV19 with TRBJ2-7; D call uncertain. The CDR3 sequence is 12 residues long. Germline-derived CDR1 and CDR2 are LNHDA and SQIVND (reference sequence). The V gene lost 5 bases and the J gene lost 7 bases, with 12 bases spanning the gap. CDR3 sequence (DNA): TGTGCCAGTAGTGGAGTTGCTGGGGAGCAGTACTTC. Translation gives CASSGVAGEQYF. Full variable domain (outside the CDR3, taken from reference TRBV19 and TRBJ2-7): DGGITQSPKYLFRKEGQNVTLSCEQNLNHDAMYWYRQDPGQGLRLIYYSQIVNDFQKGDIAEGYSVSREKKESFPLTVTSAQKNPTAFYLCASSGVAGEQYFGPGTRLTVT.

The CDR3, as DNA: TGTGCCAGCAGGCGGCCAGCCTCCTACGAGCAGTACTTC. As protein: CASRRPASYEQYF. This rearrangement joins TRBV27 to TRBJ2-7; no firm D call. V lost 6 bases to trimming and J lost 0 bases, with 9 bases between them. The CDR3 is 13 amino acids. Germline V CDR1 and CDR2: MNHEY, SMNVEV (reference sequence).

The chain carries TRBV30 and TRBJ2-1, with 11 bases lining up with TRBD2. The CDR3 covers 12 residues. J lost 10 bases, V lost 4 bases, and 3 bases had no gene match. The germline gives CDR1 GTSNPN, CDR2 SVGIG (reference sequence). CDR3 sequence: CAWTSGGKEQFF. CDR3 DNA sequence: TGTGCCTGGACTAGCGGGGGGAAAGAGCAGTTCTTC. The full variable domain, rest sourced from reference TRBV30 and TRBJ2-1, is SQTIHQWPATLVQPVGSPLSLECTVEGTSNPNLYWYRQAAGRGLQLLFYSVGIGQISSEVPQNLSASRPQDRQFILSSKKLLLSDSGFYLCAWTSGGKEQFFGPGTRLTVL.